This is a list of T cell receptor beta chains from one sample in a study of T cells after yellow fever vaccination. TCRdb ran MiXCR on the 5' RACE reads and lists one entry per CDR3 protein. The table records hundreds of thousands of distinct CDR3 sequences, approximately 13% of them present only once. Sample: PBMCs, taken on the day of the yellow fever booster vaccination. All receptors come from a man aged 30 to 39 who received the YFV17D yellow fever vaccine. Both conserved end residues are part of each CDR3.

v_gene	j_gene	CDR3aa
TRBV5-1	TRBJ2-2	CASSLRAGELTGELFF
TRBV20-1	TRBJ2-2	CSAPGGGRETGELFF
TRBV20-1	TRBJ1-5	CSVGVGGSQPQHF
TRBV12-3/TRBV12-4	TRBJ1-4	CASSQRQGAFEKLFF
TRBV20-1	TRBJ2-5	CSGTYLGETQYF
TRBV11-2	TRBJ1-4	CASSSRTGEEKLFF
TRBV6-5	TRBJ2-3	CASSRLQGIDTQYF
TRBV7-9	TRBJ2-2	CASSDQDRATNTGELFF
TRBV24-1	TRBJ2-1	CATTPVGLAGAYNEQFF
TRBV12-3/TRBV12-4	TRBJ1-2	CASSPSAGTYGYTF
TRBV7-2	TRBJ2-2	CASSFTTGELFF
TRBV7-9	TRBJ2-3	CASSILSGPTDTQYF
TRBV30	TRBJ2-5	CAWSRGVALETQYF
TRBV11-2	TRBJ2-3	CASSLGSGGALGTDTQYF
TRBV10-3	TRBJ2-1	CAISGTGTASYNEQFF
TRBV5-1	TRBJ2-1	CASSPGRRYEQFF
TRBV7-9	TRBJ2-7	CASNVAGASDEQYF
TRBV7-7	TRBJ2-5	CASSEDWQETQYF
TRBV3-1	TRBJ1-1	CASSQQTGLNTEAFF
TRBV6-1	TRBJ1-1	CASRSRRSGPNTEAFF
TRBV4-3	TRBJ2-7	CASSHYRGSEQYF
TRBV7-9	TRBJ2-1	CASSFAGTSGSYDEQFF
TRBV7-9	TRBJ2-5	CASSLGKGTQQETQYF
TRBV7-9	TRBJ1-6	CASRHSGGDSPLHF
TRBV20-1	TRBJ2-5	CSARLAGLQETQYF
TRBV4-1	TRBJ2-1	CASSQQLAGSYNEQFF
TRBV13	TRBJ2-1	CASSWAGGDKNSYNEQFF
TRBV5-1	TRBJ1-2	CASSRGGDDGYTF